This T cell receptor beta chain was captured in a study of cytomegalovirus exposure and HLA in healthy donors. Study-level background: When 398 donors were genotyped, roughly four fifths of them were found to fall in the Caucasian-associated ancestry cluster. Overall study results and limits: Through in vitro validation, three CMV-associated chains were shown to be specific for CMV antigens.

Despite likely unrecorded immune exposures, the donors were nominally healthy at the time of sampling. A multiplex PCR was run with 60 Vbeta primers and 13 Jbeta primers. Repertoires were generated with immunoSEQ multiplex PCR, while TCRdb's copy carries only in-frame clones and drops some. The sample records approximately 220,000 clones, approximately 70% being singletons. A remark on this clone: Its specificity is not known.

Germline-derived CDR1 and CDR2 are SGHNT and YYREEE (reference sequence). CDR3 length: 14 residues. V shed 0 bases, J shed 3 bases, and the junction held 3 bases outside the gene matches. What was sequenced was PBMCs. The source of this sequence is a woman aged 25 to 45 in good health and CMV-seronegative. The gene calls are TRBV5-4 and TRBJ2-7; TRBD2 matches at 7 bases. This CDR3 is CASSLEGLLYEQYF. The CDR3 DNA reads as TGTGCCAGCAGCTTGGAGGGACTACTCTACGAGCAGTACTTC. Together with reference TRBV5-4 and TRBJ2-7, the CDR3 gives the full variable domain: ETGVTQSPTHLIKTRGQQVTLRCSSQSGHNTVSWYQQALGQGPQFIFQYYREEENGRGNFPPRFSGLQFPNYSSELNVNALELDDSALYLCASSLEGLLYEQYFGPGTRLTVT.